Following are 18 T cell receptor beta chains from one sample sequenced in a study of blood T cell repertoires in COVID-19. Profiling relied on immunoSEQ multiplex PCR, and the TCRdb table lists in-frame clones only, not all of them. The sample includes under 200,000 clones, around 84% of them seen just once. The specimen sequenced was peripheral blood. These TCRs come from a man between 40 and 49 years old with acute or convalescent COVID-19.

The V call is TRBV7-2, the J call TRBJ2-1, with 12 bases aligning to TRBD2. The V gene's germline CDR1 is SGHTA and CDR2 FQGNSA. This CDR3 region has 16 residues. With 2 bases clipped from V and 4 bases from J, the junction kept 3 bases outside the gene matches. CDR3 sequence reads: CASSLPGLAGYNEQFF. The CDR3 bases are TGTGCCAGCAGCTTACCTGGACTAGCGGGGTACAATGAGCAGTTCTTC.

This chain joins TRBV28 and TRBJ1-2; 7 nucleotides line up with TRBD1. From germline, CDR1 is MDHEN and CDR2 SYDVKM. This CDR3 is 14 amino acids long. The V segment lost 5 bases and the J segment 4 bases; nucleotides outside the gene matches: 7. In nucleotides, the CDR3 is TGTGCCAGCAGTGCACCGGGACAGTTCTATGGCTACACCTTC. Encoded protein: CASSAPGQFYGYTF.

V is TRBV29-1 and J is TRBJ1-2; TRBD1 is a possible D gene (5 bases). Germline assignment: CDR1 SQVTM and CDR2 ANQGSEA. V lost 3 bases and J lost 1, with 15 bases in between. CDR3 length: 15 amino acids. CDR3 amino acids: CSVDLTAQDNYGYTF. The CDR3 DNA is TGCAGCGTTGATCTTACTGCACAGGATAACTATGGCTACACCTTC.

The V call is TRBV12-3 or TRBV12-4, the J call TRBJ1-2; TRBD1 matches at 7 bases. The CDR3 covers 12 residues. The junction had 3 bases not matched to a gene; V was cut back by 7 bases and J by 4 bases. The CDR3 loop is CASTGQAYGYTF. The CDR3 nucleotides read TGTGCCAGCACAGGACAGGCCTATGGCTACACCTTC.

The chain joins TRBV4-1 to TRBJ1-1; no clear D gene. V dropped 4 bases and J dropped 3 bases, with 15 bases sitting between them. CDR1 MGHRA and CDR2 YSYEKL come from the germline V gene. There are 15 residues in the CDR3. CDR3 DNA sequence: TGCGCCAGCAGCCCAAAGAGGCATACGGACACTGAAGCTTTCTTT. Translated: CASSPKRHTDTEAFF.

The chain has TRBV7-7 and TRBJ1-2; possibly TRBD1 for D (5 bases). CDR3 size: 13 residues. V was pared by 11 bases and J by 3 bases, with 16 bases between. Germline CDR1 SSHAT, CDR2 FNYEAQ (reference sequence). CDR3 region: CAPGHGWDYGYTF. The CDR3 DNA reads TGTGCCCCCGGACACGGATGGGACTATGGCTACACCTTC.

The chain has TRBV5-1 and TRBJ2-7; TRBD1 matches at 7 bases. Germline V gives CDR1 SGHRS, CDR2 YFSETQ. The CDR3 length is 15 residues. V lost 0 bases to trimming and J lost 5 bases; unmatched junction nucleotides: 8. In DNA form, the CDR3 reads TGCGCCAGCAGCTTGGCCGAGGGGGCGCCCCACGAGCAGTACTTC. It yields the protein CASSLAEGAPHEQYF.

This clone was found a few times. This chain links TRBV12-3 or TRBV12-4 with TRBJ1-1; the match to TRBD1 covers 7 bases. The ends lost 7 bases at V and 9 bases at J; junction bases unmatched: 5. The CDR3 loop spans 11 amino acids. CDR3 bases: TGTGCCAGCACCCAGAGGGGGCAAGCTTTCTTT. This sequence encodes CASTQRGQAFF.

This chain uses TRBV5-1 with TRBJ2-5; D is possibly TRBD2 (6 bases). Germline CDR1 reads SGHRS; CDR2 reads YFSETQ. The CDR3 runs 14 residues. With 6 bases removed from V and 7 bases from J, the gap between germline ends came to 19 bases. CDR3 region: CASTRGTAAGTQYF. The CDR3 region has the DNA TGCGCCAGCACCCGGGGGACGGCCGCCGGGACCCAGTACTTC. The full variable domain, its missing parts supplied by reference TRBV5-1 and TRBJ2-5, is KAGVTQTPRYLIKTRGQQVTLSCSPISGHRSVSWYQQTPGQGLQFLFEYFSETQRNKGNFPGRFSGRQFSNSRSEMNVSTLELGDSALYLCASTRGTAAGTQYFGPGTRLLVL.

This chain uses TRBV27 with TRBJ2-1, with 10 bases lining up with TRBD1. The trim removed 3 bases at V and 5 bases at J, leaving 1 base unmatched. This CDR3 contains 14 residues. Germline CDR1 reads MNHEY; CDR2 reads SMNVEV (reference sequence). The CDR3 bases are TGTGCCAGCAGTTTCGGGACAGGGGACAATGAGCAGTTCTTC. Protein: CASSFGTGDNEQFF.

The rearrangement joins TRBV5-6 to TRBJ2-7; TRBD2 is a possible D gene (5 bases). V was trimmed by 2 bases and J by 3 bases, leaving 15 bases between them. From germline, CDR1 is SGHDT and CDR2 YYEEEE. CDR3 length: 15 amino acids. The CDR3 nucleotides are TGTGCCAGCAGCTTTTGGGCCCTAGCATACTACGAGCAGTACTTC. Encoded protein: CASSFWALAYYEQYF.

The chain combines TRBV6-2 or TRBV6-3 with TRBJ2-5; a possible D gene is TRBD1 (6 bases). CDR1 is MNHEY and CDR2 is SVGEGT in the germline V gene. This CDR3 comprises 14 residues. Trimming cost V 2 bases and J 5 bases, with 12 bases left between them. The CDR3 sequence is CASSYAGVGETQYF. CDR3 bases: TGTGCCAGCAGTTACGCAGGGGTCGGGGAGACCCAGTACTTC.

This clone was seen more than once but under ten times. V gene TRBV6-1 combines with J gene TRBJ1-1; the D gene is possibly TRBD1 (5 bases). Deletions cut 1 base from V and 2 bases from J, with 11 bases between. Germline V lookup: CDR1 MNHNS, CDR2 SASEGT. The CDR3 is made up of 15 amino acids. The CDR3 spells CASSEEGRRNTEAFF. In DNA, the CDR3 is TGTGCCAGCAGTGAAGAGGGGAGGAGAAACACTGAAGCTTTCTTT.

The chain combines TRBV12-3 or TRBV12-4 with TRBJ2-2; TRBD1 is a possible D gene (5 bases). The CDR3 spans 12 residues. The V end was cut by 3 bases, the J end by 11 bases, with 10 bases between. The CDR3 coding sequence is TGTGCCAGCAGTTTTGTGCAGGGCGAGCTGTTTTTT. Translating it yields CASSFVQGELFF.

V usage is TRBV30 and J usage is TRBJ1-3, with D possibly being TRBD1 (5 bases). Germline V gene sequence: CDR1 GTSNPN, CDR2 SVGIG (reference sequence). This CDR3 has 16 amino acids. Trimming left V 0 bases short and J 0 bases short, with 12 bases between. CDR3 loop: CAWSVGGTLSGNTIYF. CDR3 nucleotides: TGTGCCTGGAGTGTGGGCGGGACCCTCTCTGGAAACACCATATATTTT.

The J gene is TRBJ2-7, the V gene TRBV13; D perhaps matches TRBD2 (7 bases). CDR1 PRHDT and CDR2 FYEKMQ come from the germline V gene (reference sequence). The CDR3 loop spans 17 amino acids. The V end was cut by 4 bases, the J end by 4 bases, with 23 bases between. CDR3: CASSSTPGEGGYYEQYF. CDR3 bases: TGTGCCAGCAGCTCAACACCTGGCGAGGGGGGGTATTACGAGCAGTACTTC.

CDR3: CAMPAVLGGYTF. The CDR3, as DNA: TGTGCCATGCCGGCGGTCCTTGGGGGCTACACCTTC. The chain carries TRBV5-4 and TRBJ1-2; D gene ambiguous. This CDR3 has 12 residues. Germline V lookup: CDR1 SGHNT, CDR2 YYREEE (reference sequence). Trimming took 9 bases from V and 8 from J, leaving 17 bases between them. Based on the CDR3 plus reference TRBV5-4 and TRBJ1-2, the full variable domain is ETGVTQSPTHLIKTRGQQVTLRCSSQSGHNTVSWYQQALGQGPQFIFQYYREEENGRGNFPPRFSGLQFPNYSSELNVNALELDDSALYLCAMPAVLGGYTFGSGTRLTVV.

CDR3 loop: CAWSVLTELYQPQHF. DNA for the CDR3: TGTGCCTGGAGTGTCCTGACAGAACTATATCAGCCCCAGCATTTT. V usage is TRBV30 and J usage is TRBJ1-5; the D gene is possibly TRBD1 (5 bases). The CDR3 has 15 amino acids. The V and J ends lost 0 bases and 5 bases respectively, with 14 bases between them. Germline V CDR1 and CDR2: GTSNPN, SVGIG (reference sequence).